The TCR beta chain under discussion was sequenced for a study of PD-1 blockade in classical Hodgkin lymphoma. Points from the study as a whole: The study found that TCR diversity rose significantly by C4D1 in CD4+ but not CD8+ cells.

With no exception, relapse followed autologous stem cell transplantation in all patients, and brentuximab vedotin exposure varied. In the case of this clone: Its cognate antigen is unknown.

TCRdb's copy holds only in-frame clones and misses some; the assay was immunoSEQ multiplex PCR. The sample consists of nearly 100,000 clones, approximately 88% of them appearing once. This clonotype was sampled from a human donor with classical Hodgkin lymphoma. Here the sequenced sample was peripheral blood mononuclear cells (PBMCs), taken at baseline.

For the CDR3, the DNA is TGTGCCAGCAGTTTGCCAGGGGGCGCGTACGAGCAGTACTTC. This translates into CASSLPGGAYEQYF. The rearrangement uses TRBV28 and TRBJ2-7; 8 bases match TRBD1. Per germline, CDR1 MDHEN and CDR2 SYDVKM. The CDR3 totals 14 residues. V shed 3 bases and J 4 bases; nucleotides not matched to a gene: 5.